One TCR beta chain is described in this entry. The clone's antigen remains unknown. Qualities for individual bases were not recorded, and no much larger clone is one base off. The library was made by RT-PCR. Instrument used: Illumina MiSeq. TCRdb reworked the public reads: Q25 trimming with fastp, MiXCR clone assembly, productive beta chains retained. Entries are consolidated by CDR3 protein sequence, retaining the most common genes and DNA. A total of 320 or so distinct CDR3 sequences appear in this sample, 72% of them only once. About a sixth of the sample belongs to the ten largest clones. Cut back by 5 bases and 2 bases, the V and J ends lie 11 bases apart. CDR1 and CDR2 were assigned from the germline V gene (reference sequence) as SGHKS and YYEKEE. From the cysteine through the phenylalanine, the CDR3 covers 15 amino acids. Solely the CDR3 DNA is kept, with 45 bases framed from the first base. These data are taken from a study of CD4 T cell repertoires and nickel (dated by TCRdb to 2018 to 2021).

The specimen was CD4+ T cells from blood, not recorded whether cultured. The rearrangement combines TRBV5-5 with TRBJ2-6; the D segment may tentatively be TRBD1 or TRBD2, each giving 6 matched bases. This TCR was recovered from a human donor in a nickel allergy study, with or without nickel allergy (not recorded which). It is not recorded whether this sample comes from one donor or several. For the CDR3, the sequence is CASRSGEAGANVLTF. The DNA is as follows: TGTGCCAGCAGGTCAGGGGAGGCTGGGGCCAACGTCCTGACTTTC.